This TCR beta chain was recovered during a study of cytomegalovirus exposure and HLA in healthy donors. Study observations and caveats: In a later analysis, CMV-associated beta chains were mostly HLA-associated, it appeared. Donor immune exposure was known only as CMV serostatus.

In the PCR, 60 Vbeta and 13 Jbeta primers were used. Using immunoSEQ multiplex PCR, the repertoire was profiled, and TCRdb retains in-frame clones only, with some absent. The table records around 220,000 clones, roughly 80% of them present only once. Regarding this clone: No antigen is known for it.

This CDR3 has 16 amino acids. Sample: PBMCs. V usage is TRBV21-1 and J usage is TRBJ2-2; TRBD1 is the table's D call, not checked against the DNA. TRBV21-1 is labeled a pseudogene. The sequence came from a middle-aged man in good health and CMV-seronegative. CDR3 sequence: CASSNRDRGLHGELFF. The CDR3 region has the DNA TGTGCCAGCAGCAATCGGGACAGGGGGCTTCACGGGGAGCTGTTTTTT.